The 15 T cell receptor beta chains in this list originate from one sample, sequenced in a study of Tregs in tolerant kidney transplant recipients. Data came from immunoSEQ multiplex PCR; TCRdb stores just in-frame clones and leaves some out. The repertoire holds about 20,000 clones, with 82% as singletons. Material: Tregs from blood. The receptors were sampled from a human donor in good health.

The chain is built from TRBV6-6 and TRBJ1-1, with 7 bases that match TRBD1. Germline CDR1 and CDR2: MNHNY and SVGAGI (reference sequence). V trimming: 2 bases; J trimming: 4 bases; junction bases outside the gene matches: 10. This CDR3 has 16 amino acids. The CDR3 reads CASSYGRLTGVTEAFF. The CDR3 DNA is TGTGCCAGCAGTTACGGCAGACTCACAGGGGTCACTGAAGCTTTCTTT.

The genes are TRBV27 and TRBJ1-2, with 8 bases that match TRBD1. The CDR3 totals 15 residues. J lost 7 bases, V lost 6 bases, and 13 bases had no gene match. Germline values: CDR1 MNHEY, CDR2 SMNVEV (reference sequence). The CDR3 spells CASRSWGDRSGGYTF. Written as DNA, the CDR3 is TGTGCCAGCAGATCCTGGGGGGACAGGTCAGGTGGCTACACCTTC.

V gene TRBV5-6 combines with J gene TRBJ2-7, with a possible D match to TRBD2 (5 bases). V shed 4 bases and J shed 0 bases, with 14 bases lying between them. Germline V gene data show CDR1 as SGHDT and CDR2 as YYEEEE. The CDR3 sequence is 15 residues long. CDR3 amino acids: CASSLRRLGSYEQYF. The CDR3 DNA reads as TGTGCCAGCAGCCTCAGGAGGTTAGGCTCCTACGAGCAGTACTTC.

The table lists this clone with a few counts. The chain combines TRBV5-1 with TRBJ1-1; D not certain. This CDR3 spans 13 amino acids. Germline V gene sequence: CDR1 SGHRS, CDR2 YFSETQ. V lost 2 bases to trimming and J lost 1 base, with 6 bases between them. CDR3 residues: CASSFVENTEAFF. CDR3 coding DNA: TGCGCCAGCAGCTTCGTAGAGAACACTGAAGCTTTCTTT.

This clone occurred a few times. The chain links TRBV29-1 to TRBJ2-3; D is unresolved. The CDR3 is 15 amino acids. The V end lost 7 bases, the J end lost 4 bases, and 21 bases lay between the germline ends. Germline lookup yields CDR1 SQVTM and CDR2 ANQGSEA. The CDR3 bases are TGCAGCGCCCTGGGCAGGAGACACTCGGCAGATACGCAGTATTTT. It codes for CSALGRRHSADTQYF.

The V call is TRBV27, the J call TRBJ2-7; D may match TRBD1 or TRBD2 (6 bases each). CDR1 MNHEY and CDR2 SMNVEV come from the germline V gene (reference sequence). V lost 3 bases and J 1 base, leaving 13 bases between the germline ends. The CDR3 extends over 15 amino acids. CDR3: CASSLGGLRSYEQYF. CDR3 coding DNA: TGTGCCAGCAGTTTGGGGGGCTTAAGGTCCTACGAGCAGTACTTC.

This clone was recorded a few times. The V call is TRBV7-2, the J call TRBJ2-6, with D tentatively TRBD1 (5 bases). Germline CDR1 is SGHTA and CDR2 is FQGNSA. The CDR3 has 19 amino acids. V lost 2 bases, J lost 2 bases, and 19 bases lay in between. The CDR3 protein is CASSLWLAGRTAGANVLTF. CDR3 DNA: TGTGCCAGCAGCTTATGGTTGGCAGGGCGTACAGCTGGGGCCAACGTCCTGACTTTC.

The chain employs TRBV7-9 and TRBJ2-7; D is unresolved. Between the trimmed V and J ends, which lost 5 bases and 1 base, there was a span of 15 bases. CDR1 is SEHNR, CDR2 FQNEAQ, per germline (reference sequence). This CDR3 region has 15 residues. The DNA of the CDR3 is TGTGCCAGCAGCCCAGCTGGGCTCCCATCCTACGAGCAGTACTTC. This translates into CASSPAGLPSYEQYF.

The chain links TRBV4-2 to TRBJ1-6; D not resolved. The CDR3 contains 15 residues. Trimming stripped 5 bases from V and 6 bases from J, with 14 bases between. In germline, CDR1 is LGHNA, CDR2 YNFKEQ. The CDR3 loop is CASSIPGVTNSPLHF. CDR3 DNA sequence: TGTGCCAGCAGCATCCCCGGGGTTACTAATTCACCCCTCCACTTT.

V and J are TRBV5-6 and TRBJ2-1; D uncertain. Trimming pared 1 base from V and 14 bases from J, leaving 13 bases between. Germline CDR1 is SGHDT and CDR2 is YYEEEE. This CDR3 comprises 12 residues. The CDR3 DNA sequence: TGTGCCAGCAGCTTGTTAGGGTCTAGGGAGTTCTTC. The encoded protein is CASSLLGSREFF.

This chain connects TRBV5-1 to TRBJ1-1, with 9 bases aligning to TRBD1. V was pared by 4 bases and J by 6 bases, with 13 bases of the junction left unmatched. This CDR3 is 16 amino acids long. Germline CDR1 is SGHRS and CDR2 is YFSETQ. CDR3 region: CASSTKTGGDLAEAFF. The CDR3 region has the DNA TGCGCCAGCAGCACTAAAACAGGGGGCGATTTAGCTGAAGCTTTCTTT.

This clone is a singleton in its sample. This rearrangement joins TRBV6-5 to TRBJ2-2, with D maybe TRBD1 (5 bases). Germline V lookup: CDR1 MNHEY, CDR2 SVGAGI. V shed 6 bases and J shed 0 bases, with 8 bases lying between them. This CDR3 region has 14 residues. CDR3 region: CASRLGANTGELFF. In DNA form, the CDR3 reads TGTGCCAGCAGATTAGGGGCGAACACCGGGGAGCTGTTTTTT.

The CDR3 region has the DNA TGTGCCAGTAGTATGGTCGGAGCGGAGATGTATGGCTACACCTTC. This translates into CASSMVGAEMYGYTF. The chain joins TRBV19 to TRBJ1-2, with D unclear. Germline V gene lookup returns CDR1 LNHDA and CDR2 SQIVND (reference sequence). With 3 bases removed from V and 5 bases from J, the gap between germline ends came to 16 bases. This CDR3 is 15 amino acids long.

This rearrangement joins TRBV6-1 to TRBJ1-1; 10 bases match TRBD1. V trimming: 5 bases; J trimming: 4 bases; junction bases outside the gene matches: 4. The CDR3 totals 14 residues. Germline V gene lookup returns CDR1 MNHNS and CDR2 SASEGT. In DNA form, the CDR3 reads TGTGCCAGCAGTCCCCGGACAGGGGGCACTGAAGCTTTCTTT. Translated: CASSPRTGGTEAFF.

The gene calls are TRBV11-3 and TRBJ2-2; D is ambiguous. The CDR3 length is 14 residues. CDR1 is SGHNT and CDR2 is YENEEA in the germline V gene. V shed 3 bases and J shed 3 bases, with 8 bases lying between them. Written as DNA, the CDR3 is TGTGCCAGCAGCTTCCCGCTTGACACCGGGGAGCTGTTTTTT. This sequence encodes CASSFPLDTGELFF.